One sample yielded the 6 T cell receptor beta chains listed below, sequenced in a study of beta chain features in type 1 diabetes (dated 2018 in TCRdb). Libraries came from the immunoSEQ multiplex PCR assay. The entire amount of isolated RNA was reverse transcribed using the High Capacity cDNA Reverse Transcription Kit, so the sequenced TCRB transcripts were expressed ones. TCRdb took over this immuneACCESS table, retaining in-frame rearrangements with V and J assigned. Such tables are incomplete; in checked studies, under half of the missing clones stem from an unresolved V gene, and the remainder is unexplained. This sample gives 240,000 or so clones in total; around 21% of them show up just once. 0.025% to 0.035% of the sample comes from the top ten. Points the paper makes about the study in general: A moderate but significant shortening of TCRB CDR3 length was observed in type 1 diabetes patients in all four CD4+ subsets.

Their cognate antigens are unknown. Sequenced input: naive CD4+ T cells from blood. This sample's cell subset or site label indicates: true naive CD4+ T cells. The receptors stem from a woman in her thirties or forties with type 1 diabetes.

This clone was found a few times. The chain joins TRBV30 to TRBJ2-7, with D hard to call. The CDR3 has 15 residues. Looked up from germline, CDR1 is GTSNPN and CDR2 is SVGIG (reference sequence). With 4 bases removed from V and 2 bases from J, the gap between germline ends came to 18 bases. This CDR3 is CAWTGRGTSPYEQYF. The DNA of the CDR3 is TGTGCCTGGACCGGTCGCGGAACCTCACCCTACGAGCAGTACTTC. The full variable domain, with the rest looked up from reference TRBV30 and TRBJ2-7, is SQTIHQWPATLVQPVGSPLSLECTVEGTSNPNLYWYRQAAGRGLQLLFYSVGIGQISSEVPQNLSASRPQDRQFILSSKKLLLSDSGFYLCAWTGRGTSPYEQYFGPGTRLTVT.

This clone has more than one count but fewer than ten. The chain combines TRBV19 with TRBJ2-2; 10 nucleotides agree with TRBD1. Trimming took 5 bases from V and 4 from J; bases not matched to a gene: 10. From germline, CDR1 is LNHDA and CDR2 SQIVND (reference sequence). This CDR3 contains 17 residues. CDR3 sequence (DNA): TGTGCCAGTAGTGCCCACGCCGGGACAGGGGCCACCGGGGAGCTGTTTTTT. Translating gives CASSAHAGTGATGELFF.

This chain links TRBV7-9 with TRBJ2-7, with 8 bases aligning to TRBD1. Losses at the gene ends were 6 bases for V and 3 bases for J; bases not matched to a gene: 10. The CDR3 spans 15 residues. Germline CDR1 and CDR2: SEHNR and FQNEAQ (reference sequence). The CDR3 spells CASRRTGSVDYEQYF. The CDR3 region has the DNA TGTGCCAGCAGGCGGACAGGGTCGGTTGACTACGAGCAGTACTTC.

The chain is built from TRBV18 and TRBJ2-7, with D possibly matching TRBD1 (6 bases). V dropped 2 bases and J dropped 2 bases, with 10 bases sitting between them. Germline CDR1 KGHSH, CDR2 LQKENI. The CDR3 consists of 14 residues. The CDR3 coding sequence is TGTGCCAGCTCACCATCCAGGGGCCCCTACGAGCAGTACTTC. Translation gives CASSPSRGPYEQYF.

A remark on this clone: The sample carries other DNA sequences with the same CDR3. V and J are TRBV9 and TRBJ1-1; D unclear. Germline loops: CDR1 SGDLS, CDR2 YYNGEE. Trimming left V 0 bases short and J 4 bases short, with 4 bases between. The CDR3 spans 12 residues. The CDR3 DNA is TGTGCCAGCAGCGTAGGAGGCACTGAAGCTTTCTTT. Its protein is CASSVGGTEAFF. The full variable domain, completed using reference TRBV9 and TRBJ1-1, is DSGVTQTPKHLITATGQRVTLRCSPRSGDLSVYWYQQSLDQGLQFLIQYYNGEERAKGNILERFSAQQFPDLHSELNLSSLELGDSALYFCASSVGGTEAFFGQGTRLTVV.

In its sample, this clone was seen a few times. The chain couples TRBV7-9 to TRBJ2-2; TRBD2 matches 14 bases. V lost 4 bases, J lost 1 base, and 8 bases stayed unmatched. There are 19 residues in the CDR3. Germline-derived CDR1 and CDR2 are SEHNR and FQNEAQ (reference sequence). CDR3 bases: TGTGCCAGCAGCTCCGTTTGGACTAGCGGGGGGCAGAACACCGGGGAGCTGTTTTTT. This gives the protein CASSSVWTSGGQNTGELFF.